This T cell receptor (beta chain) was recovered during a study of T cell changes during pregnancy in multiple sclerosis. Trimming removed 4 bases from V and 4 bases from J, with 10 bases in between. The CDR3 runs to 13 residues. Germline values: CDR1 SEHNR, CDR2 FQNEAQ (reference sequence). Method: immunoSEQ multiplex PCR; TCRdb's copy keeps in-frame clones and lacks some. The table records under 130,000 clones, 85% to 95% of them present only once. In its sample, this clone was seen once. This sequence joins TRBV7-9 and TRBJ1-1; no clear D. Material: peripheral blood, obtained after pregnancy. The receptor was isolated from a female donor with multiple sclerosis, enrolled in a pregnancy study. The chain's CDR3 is CASSYNPSTEAFF. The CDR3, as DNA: TGTGCCAGCAGCTATAACCCGAGCACTGAAGCTTTCTTT.